This paragraph covers one T cell receptor (beta chain) sequence. These data come from a study of regulatory dendritic cells for organ transplantation. Trimming removed 4 bases from V and 0 bases from J, with 6 bases in between. This CDR3 contains 13 residues. CDR1 and CDR2 (germline): MNHNS, SASEGT. Profiled with immunoSEQ multiplex PCR; TCRdb holds only in-frame clones, not every one. The sample holds 20,000 to 25,000 clones, roughly 69% seen once. Sequenced: memory CD4+ T cells from blood. Described subset: CD45RO+ memory T cells. This TCR was sampled from a human donor in good health. This chain connects TRBV6-1 to TRBJ1-1; D is unclear. The CDR3 DNA reads as TGTGCCAGCAGTGTAGAGATGAACACTGAAGCTTTCTTT. Translating gives CASSVEMNTEAFF.